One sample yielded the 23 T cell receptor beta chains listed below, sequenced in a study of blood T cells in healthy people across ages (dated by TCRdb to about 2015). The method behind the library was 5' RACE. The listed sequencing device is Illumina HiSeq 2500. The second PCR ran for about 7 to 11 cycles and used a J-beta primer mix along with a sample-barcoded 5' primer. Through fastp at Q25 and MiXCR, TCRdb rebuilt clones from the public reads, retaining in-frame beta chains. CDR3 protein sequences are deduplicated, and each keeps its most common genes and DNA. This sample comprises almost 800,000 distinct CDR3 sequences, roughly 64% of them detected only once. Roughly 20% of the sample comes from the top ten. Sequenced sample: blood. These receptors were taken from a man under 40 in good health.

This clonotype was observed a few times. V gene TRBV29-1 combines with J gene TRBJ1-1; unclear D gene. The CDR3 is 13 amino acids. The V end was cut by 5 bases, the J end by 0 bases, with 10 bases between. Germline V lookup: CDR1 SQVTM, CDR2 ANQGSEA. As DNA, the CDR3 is TGCAGCGTTTTTTCCTACTTGAACACTGAAGCTTTCTTT. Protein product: CSVFSYLNTEAFF.

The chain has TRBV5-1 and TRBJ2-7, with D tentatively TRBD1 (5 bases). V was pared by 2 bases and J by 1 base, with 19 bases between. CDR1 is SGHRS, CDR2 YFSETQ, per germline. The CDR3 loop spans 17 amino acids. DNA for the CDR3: TGCGCCAGCAGCTTCGGTGTGGGGCAGGGCTGGTCCTACGAGCAGTACTTC. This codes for CASSFGVGQGWSYEQYF.

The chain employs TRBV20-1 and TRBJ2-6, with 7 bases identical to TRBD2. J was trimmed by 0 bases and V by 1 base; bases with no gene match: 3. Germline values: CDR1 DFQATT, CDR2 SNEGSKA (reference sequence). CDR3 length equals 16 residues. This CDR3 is CSARGGGGSGANVLTF. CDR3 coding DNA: TGCAGTGCTAGAGGGGGGGGAGGCTCTGGGGCCAACGTCCTGACTTTC.

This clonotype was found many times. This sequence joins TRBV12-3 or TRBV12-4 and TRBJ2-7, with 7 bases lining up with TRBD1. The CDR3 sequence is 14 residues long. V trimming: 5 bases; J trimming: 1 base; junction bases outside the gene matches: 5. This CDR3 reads CASSQGGSSYEQYF. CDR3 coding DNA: TGTGCCAGCAGTCAAGGGGGCTCTTCCTACGAGCAGTACTTC.

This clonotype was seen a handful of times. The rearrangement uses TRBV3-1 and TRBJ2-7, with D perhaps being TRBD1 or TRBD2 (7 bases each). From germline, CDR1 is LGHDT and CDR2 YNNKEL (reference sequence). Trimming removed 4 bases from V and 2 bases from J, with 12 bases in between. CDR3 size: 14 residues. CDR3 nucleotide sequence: TGTGCCAGCAGCCTACAGGGGACTACCTACGAGCAGTACTTC. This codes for CASSLQGTTYEQYF.

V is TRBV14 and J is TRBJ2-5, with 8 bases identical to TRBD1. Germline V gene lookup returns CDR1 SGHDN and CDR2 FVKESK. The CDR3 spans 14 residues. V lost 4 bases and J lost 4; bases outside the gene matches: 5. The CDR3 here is CASSRAGGGETQYF. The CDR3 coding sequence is TGTGCCAGCAGCCGGGCAGGGGGCGGAGAGACCCAGTACTTC. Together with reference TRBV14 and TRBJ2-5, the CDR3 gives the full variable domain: EAGVTQFPSHSVIEKGQTVTLRCDPISGHDNLYWYRRVMGKEIKFLLHFVKESKQDESGMPNNRFLAERTGGTYSTLKVQPAELEDSGVYFCASSRAGGGETQYFGPGTRLLVL.

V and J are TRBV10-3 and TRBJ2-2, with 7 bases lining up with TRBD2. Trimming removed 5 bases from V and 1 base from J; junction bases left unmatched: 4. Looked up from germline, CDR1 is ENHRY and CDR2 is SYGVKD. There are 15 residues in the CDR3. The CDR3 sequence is CAISLAALNTGELFF. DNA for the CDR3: TGTGCCATCAGTCTAGCGGCGCTGAACACCGGGGAGCTGTTTTTT.

The CDR3 reads CASSPTTSREPQHF. The CDR3 region has the DNA TGTGCCAGCAGTCCCACGACCTCACGGGAGCCCCAGCATTTT. The J gene is TRBJ1-5, the V gene TRBV12-3 or TRBV12-4; no firm D call. CDR3 length equals 14 residues. V lost 5 bases to trimming and J lost 8 bases, with 16 bases between them.

The CDR3 is CASSYSTTGILEQYF. The CDR3 DNA reads TGTGCCAGCAGTTACTCGACGACAGGGATACTGGAGCAGTACTTC. The chain couples TRBV6-2 or TRBV6-3 to TRBJ2-7; 7 bases are shared with TRBD1. CDR3 length: 15 amino acids. The V gene end was trimmed by 0 bases and the J gene end by 7 bases; junction bases not matched to a gene: 9. Per germline, CDR1 MNHEY and CDR2 SVGEGT.

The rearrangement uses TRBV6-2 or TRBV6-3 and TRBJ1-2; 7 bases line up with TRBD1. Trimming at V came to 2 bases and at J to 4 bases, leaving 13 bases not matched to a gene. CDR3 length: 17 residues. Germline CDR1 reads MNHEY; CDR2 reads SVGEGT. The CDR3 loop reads CASSYADVQGQLYGYTF. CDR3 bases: TGTGCCAGCAGTTACGCCGACGTACAGGGGCAACTCTATGGCTACACCTTC.

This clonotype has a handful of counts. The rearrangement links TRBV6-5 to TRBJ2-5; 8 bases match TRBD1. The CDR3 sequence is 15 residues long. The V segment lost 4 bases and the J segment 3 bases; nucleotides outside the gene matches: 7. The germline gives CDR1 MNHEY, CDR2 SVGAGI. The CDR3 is CASSLIQGAEETQYF. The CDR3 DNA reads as TGTGCCAGCAGTTTGATTCAGGGGGCCGAAGAGACCCAGTACTTC.

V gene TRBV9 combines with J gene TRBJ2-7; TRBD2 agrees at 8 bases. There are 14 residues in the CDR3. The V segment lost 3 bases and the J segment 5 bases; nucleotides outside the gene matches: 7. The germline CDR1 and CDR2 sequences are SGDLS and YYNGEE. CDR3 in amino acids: CASSARGEFHEQYF. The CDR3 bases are TGTGCCAGCAGCGCGCGGGGGGAGTTTCACGAGCAGTACTTC.

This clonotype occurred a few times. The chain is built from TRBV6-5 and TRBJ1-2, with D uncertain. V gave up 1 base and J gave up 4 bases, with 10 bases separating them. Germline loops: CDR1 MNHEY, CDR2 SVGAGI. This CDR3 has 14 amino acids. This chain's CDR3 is CASSYLTAGYGYTF. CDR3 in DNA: TGTGCCAGCAGTTACTTGACCGCGGGCTATGGCTACACCTTC.

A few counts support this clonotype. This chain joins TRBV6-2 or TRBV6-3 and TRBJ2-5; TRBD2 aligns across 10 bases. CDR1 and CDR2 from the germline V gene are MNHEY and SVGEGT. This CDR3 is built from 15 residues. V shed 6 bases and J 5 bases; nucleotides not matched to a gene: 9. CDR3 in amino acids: CASRDPSGSRETQYF. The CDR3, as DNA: TGTGCCAGCAGGGACCCTAGCGGGAGTAGGGAGACCCAGTACTTC.

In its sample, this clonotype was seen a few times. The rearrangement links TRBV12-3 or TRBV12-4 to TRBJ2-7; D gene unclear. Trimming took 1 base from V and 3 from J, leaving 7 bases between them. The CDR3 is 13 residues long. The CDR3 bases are TGTGCCAGCAGTTTAGGATACGGCTACGAGCAGTACTTC. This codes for CASSLGYGYEQYF.

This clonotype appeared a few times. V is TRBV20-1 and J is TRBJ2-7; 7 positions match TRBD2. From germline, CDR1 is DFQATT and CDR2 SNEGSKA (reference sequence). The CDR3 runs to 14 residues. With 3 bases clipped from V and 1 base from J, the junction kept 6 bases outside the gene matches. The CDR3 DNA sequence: TGCAGTGCTAGGGAGCGGGGTGAGTCCTACGAGCAGTACTTC. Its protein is CSARERGESYEQYF.

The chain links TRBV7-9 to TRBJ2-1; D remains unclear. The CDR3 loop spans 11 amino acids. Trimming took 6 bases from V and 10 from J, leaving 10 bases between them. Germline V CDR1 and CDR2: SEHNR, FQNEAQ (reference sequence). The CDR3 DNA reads TGTGCCAGCAGGGTCCAGTGGGAGCAGTTCTTC. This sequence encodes CASRVQWEQFF.

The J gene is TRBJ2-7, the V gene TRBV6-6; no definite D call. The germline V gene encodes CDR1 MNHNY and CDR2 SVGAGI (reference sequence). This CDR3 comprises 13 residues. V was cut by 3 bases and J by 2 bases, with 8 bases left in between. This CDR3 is CASSYKGTYEQYF. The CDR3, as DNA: TGTGCCAGCAGTTATAAAGGCACCTACGAGCAGTACTTC.

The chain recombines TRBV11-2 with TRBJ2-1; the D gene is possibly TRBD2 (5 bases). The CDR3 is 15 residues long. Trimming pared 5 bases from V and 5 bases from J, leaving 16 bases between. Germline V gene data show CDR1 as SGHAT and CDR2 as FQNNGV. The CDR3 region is CASSPRPREDNEQFF. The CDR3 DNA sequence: TGTGCCAGCAGCCCCCGGCCGAGGGAAGACAATGAGCAGTTCTTC.

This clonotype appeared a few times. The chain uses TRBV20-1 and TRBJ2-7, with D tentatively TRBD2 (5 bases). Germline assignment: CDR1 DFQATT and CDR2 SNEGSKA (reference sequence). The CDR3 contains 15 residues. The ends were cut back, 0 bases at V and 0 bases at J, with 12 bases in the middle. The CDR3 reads CSARDSDRSSYEQYF. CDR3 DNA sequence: TGCAGTGCTAGAGATAGCGATCGGAGCTCCTACGAGCAGTACTTC.

CDR3: CASSPVRVGRTEAFF. The CDR3 DNA sequence: TGTGCCAGCAGCCCGGTACGTGTGGGCAGAACTGAAGCTTTCTTT. The chain combines TRBV7-2 with TRBJ1-1; D gene unclear. Trimming took off 5 bases at V and 5 bases at J, with 18 bases between the two ends. The CDR3 has 15 amino acids. CDR1 and CDR2 (germline): SGHTA, FQGNSA.

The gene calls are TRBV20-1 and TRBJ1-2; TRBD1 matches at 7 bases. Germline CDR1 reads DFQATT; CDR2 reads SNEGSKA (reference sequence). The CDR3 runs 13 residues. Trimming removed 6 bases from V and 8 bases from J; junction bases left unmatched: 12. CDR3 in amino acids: CSALTGSGEGYTF. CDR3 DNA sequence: TGCAGTGCGCTGACAGGGTCCGGGGAGGGCTACACCTTC.

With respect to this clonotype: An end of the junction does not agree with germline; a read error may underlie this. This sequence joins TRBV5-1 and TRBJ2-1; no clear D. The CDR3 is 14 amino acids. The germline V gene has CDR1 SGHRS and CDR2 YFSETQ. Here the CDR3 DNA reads TGCGCCAGCAGCCCCACCCTACAACTCAATGAGCTGTTCTTC. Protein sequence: CASSPTLQLNELFF. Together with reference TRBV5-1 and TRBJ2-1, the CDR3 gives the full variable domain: KAGVTQTPRYLIKTRGQQVTLSCSPISGHRSVSWYQQTPGQGLQFLFEYFSETQRNKGNFPGRFSGRQFSNSRSEMNVSTLELGDSALYLCASSPTLQLNELFFGPGTRLTVL.